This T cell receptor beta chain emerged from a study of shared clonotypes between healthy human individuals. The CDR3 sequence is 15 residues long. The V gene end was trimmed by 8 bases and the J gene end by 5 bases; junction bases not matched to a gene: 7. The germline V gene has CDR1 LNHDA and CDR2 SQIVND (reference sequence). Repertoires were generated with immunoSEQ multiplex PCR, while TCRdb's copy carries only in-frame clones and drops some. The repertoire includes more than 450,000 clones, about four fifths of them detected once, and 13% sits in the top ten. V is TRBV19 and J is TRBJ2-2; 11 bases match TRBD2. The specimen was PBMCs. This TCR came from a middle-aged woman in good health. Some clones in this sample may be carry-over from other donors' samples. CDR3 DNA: TGTGCCAGTCAGATAGCGGGAGGGCCAACCGGGGAGCTGTTTTTT. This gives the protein CASQIAGGPTGELFF. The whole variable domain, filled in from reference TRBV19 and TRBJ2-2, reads DGGITQSPKYLFRKEGQNVTLSCEQNLNHDAMYWYRQDPGQGLRLIYYSQIVNDFQKGDIAEGYSVSREKKESFPLTVTSAQKNPTAFYLCASQIAGGPTGELFFGEGSRLTVL.